A single sample gave rise to the 20 T cell receptor beta chains below, sequenced in a study of T cells in Graves' hyperthyroidism and ophthalmopathy (dated by TCRdb to the late 2010s). The method was multiplex PCR. TCRdb names Illumina HiSeq 2000 as the instrument used. The TCR beta CDR3 regions were amplified from the RNA transcripts. For the first round of RT-PCR on the TCR CDR3, the HTBI primer set was used together with the Qiagen OneStep RT-PCR kit. The raw public data were reprocessed by TCRdb itself: fastp quality trimming at Q25, MiXCR clonotype calling, in-frame beta chains only. Every distinct CDR3 protein forms one entry, paired with its most common genes and DNA. In all, the sample holds almost 35,000 distinct CDR3 sequences, and approximately 52% of those were seen once. Of the sample, 25% falls within the top ten clones. Sequenced material: blood. The receptor source for this set is a woman aged 40 to 50 with Graves' ophthalmopathy.

Details on this clonotype: Given the absence of the conserved phenylalanine or tryptophan at the CDR3 end, a read error is likely. Written as DNA, the CDR3 is TGTGCCAGCAGTTACGGCAGGGTCAATCAGCCCCAGTATATT. This translates into CASSYGRVNQPQYI. The chain uses TRBV6-2 or TRBV6-3 and TRBJ1-5, with TRBD1 as a possible D gene (5 bases). The assigned J gene may be wrong: the sequence end matches TRBJ2-3 better. In germline, CDR1 is MNHEY, CDR2 SVGEGT. The CDR3 runs 14 residues.

This clonotype was recorded at least ten times. V usage is TRBV11-2 and J usage is TRBJ2-1; 8 bases agree with TRBD2. V lost 5 bases to trimming and J lost 6 bases; unmatched junction nucleotides: 9. The CDR3 spans 15 residues. Germline CDR1 is SGHAT and CDR2 is FQNNGV. This chain's CDR3 is CASSRTGLDFNEQFF. The CDR3, as DNA: TGTGCCAGCAGCAGAACGGGACTAGATTTCAATGAGCAGTTCTTC.

The table lists this clonotype with many counts. The rearrangement joins TRBV12-3 or TRBV12-4 to TRBJ2-5; tentatively, D is TRBD1 or TRBD2 (5 bases each). Trimming cost V 4 bases and J 2 bases, with 14 bases left between them. The CDR3 sequence is 15 residues long. The CDR3 spells CASSYRGRPQETQYF. In DNA form, the CDR3 reads TGTGCCAGCAGTTACCGGGGACGCCCACAAGAGACCCAGTACTTC.

This clonotype was observed many times. The gene calls are TRBV6-1 and TRBJ2-3; the match to TRBD2 covers 12 bases. The J segment lost 4 bases and the V segment lost 6 bases, leaving 5 bases of the junction unmatched. CDR1 is MNHNS and CDR2 is SASEGT in the germline V gene. There are 15 residues in the CDR3. CDR3 residues: CASRGLAGLSDTQYF. The CDR3 DNA reads TGTGCCAGCAGAGGACTAGCGGGACTCTCAGATACGCAGTATTTT.

The V and J genes are TRBV5-1 and TRBJ1-4, with D possibly TRBD1 on 6 matching bases. V dropped 2 bases and J dropped 0 bases, with 11 bases sitting between them. This CDR3 comprises 16 residues. The germline CDR1 and CDR2 sequences are SGHRS and YFSETQ. The CDR3 DNA follows: TGCGCCAGCAGCTTTCTCCAGGGGACAACTAATGAAAAACTGTTTTTT. It yields the protein CASSFLQGTTNEKLFF.

In the case of this clonotype: Since the CDR3 does not end with the conserved phenylalanine or tryptophan, this likely comes from a read error. The chain recombines TRBV12-3 or TRBV12-4 with TRBJ2-1; 9 bases map to TRBD2. The V and J ends lost 8 bases and 9 bases, in that order; junction bases with no gene match: 8. The CDR3 is made up of 13 amino acids. This CDR3 reads CASYSGSQSEQFC. The CDR3 DNA sequence: TGTGCCAGCTATAGCGGGAGTCAAAGTGAGCAGTTCTGC.

There are many counts of this clonotype. The V call is TRBV9, the J call TRBJ2-2; TRBD2 agrees at 13 bases. CDR3 length: 18 amino acids. Germline V gives CDR1 SGDLS, CDR2 YYNGEE. J lost 3 bases, V lost 3 bases, and 8 bases had no gene match. In DNA form, the CDR3 reads TGTGCCAGCAGCGGACCACTAGCGGGGGGGCATTACACCGGGGAGCTGTTTTTT. Its protein is CASSGPLAGGHYTGELFF.

This clonotype was found once. This sequence joins TRBV29-1 and TRBJ1-2; the D is unclear. The CDR3 covers 11 residues. Trimming removed 5 bases at V and 4 bases at J, with 8 bases between. Germline V lookup: CDR1 SQVTM, CDR2 ANQGSEA. The CDR3 reads CSVQPGYGYTF. The CDR3 coding sequence is TGCAGCGTTCAACCGGGCTATGGCTACACCTTC.

J is TRBJ1-3 and V is TRBV19; D gene ambiguous. Germline CDR1 and CDR2: LNHDA and SQIVND (reference sequence). Deletions cut 6 bases from V and 4 bases from J, with 1 base between. This CDR3 is built from 10 residues. The CDR3 reads CASRGNTIYF. DNA of the CDR3: TGTGCCAGTAGAGGAAACACCATATATTTT.

This clonotype was recorded many times. CDR3 DNA: TGCGCCAGCAGCCCGCAGACTGGGATGAACACCGGGGAGCTGTTTTTT. Its protein is CASSPQTGMNTGELFF. The chain links TRBV5-1 to TRBJ2-2, with no clear D. Germline V gene lookup returns CDR1 SGHRS and CDR2 YFSETQ. The CDR3 totals 16 residues. V lost 4 bases, J lost 1 base, and 14 bases lay in between.

The chain employs TRBV7-9 and TRBJ2-3; 8 bases agree with TRBD1. This CDR3 contains 17 residues. Per the germline V gene, CDR1 is SEHNR and CDR2 is FQNEAQ (reference sequence). Trimming removed 3 bases from V and 0 bases from J; junction bases left unmatched: 8. This chain's CDR3 is CASSFGQGIPSTDTQYF. CDR3 in DNA: TGTGCCAGCAGCTTTGGACAGGGCATACCTAGCACAGATACGCAGTATTTT.

This sequence joins TRBV7-3 and TRBJ2-6; D is possibly TRBD1 (6 bases). Per the germline V gene, CDR1 is SGHTA and CDR2 is FQGTGA. The V end was cut by 5 bases, the J end by 4 bases, with 21 bases between. The CDR3 is 18 amino acids. CDR3 nucleotide sequence: TGTGCCAGCAGCCCCCCCGGGACAATCGGGTCAGGGGCCAACGTCCTGACTTTC. This translates into CASSPPGTIGSGANVLTF.

V is TRBV24-1 and J is TRBJ2-1, with 13 positions matching TRBD2. Germline CDR1 and CDR2: KGHDR and SFDVKD. The junction had 6 bases not matched to a gene; V was cut back by 7 bases and J by 7 bases. This CDR3 is 15 amino acids long. The CDR3 nucleotides are TGTGCCACCAGGTCGGGACTAGCGGGATTAAATGAGCAGTTCTTC. Translated, it gives CATRSGLAGLNEQFF.

On this clonotype: At one end the junction does not follow the germline gene, possibly because of a read error. This sequence joins TRBV7-9 and TRBJ2-5, with D perhaps matching TRBD2 (5 bases). The length of the CDR3 is 15 residues. Germline V gives CDR1 SEHNR, CDR2 FQNEAQ (reference sequence). The CDR3 nucleotides are TGTGCCAGCAGCCCAGGACTTGCGCCCCAAGAGGCCCAGTACTTC. It translates to CASSPGLAPQEAQYF.

The V gene is TRBV7-6, the J gene TRBJ2-7, with 7 bases matching TRBD2. Trimming cost V 4 bases and J 7 bases; bases outside gene matches: 10. The CDR3 runs to 14 residues. Germline V lookup: CDR1 SGHVS, CDR2 FNYEAQ. CDR3 in amino acids: CASSSGLPCWEQYF. CDR3 in DNA: TGTGCCAGCAGCTCGGGACTACCTTGCTGGGAGCAGTACTTC.

On this clonotype: Without the conserved terminal phenylalanine or tryptophan, this CDR3 likely stems from a read error. The J gene is TRBJ2-2, the V gene TRBV28; D unclear. Germline values: CDR1 MDHEN, CDR2 SYDVKM. Trimming shortened V by 2 bases and J by 1 base, and 8 bases separated the two germline ends. The CDR3 consists of 15 residues. CDR3 region: CASSLRRMNTGELFC. In nucleotides, the CDR3 is TGTGCCAGCAGTTTAAGGCGAATGAACACCGGGGAGCTGTTTTGT.

This clonotype was seen once. It is likely a read error, because the conserved phenylalanine at the end of the CDR3 is missing. The chain has TRBV20-1 and TRBJ2-5, with D perhaps given as TRBD1 or TRBD2 (5 bases each). Germline CDR1 reads DFQATT; CDR2 reads SNEGSKA (reference sequence). The CDR3 extends over 14 amino acids. CDR3 nucleotide sequence: TGCAGTGCTGGTCACGGGGCCAACCAAGGGACCCAGTACTGC. Protein product: CSAGHGANQGTQYC.

The CDR3 nucleotides read TGCGCCAGCAGCTTGGGCGGAAGCCAGTACTTC. Translation: CASSLGGSQYF. The chain couples TRBV5-1 to TRBJ2-5, with D uncertain. The germline V gene encodes CDR1 SGHRS and CDR2 YFSETQ. The V end lost 0 bases, the J end lost 10 bases, and 7 bases lay between the germline ends. CDR3 length: 11 amino acids.

V and J are TRBV7-2 and TRBJ2-1; D not certain. Trimming pared 1 base from V and 12 bases from J, leaving 13 bases between. The CDR3 has 13 residues. Germline lookup yields CDR1 SGHTA and CDR2 FQGNSA. The CDR3 reads CASSLDGVDTQFF. The CDR3 bases are TGTGCCAGCAGCTTAGACGGTGTAGATACGCAGTTCTTC.

The chain employs TRBV2 and TRBJ2-5, with D perhaps matching TRBD1 (6 bases). Germline V gene sequence: CDR1 SNHLY, CDR2 FYNNEI. V dropped 4 bases and J dropped 5 bases, with 11 bases sitting between them. The CDR3 consists of 13 residues. CDR3 sequence: CASSGRGCETQYF. The CDR3 DNA is TGTGCCAGCAGTGGCAGGGGTTGCGAGACCCAGTACTTC.